Listed below are T cell receptor beta chains from one sample, sequenced in a study of glioma-infiltrating T cells. TCRdb re-called the multiplex PCR reads through MiXCR, storing one row per CDR3 protein. The sample shows around 100,000 distinct CDR3 sequences, around 29% of them seen only once. What was sequenced was glioma tissue, nonneoplastic brain tissue, or PBMCs (not recorded which). Receptors were obtained from a human donor with low-grade glioma or glioblastoma, undergoing nonglioma brain surgery, or in good health (not recorded which). The CDR3 runs from the conserved cysteine through the conserved F or W. Each record gives: J gene, D gene, clone size, V gene, CDR3 protein, CDR3 DNA. A D gene is named only where the DNA matches it firmly. Only part of the rows carry a size: once, few, many, or a class if the clone is expanded.

TRBJ1-3 | NA | NA | TRBV7-2 | CASSQNGNRAFGNTIYF | TGTGCCAGCAGCCAAAACGGAAACAGGGCATTTGGAAACACCATATATTTT
TRBJ2-2 | NA | NA | TRBV3-1 | CARSFPRTVNTGELFF | TGTGCCAGAAGCTTTCCTAGGACAGTTAACACCGGGGAGCTGTTTTTT
TRBJ1-1 | NA | many | TRBV27 | CASSTALGRGQNTEAFF | TGTGCCAGCAGTACCGCTTTAGGGCGGGGGCAGAACACTGAAGCTTTCTTT
TRBJ1-5 | NA | once | TRBV7-9 | CASSGTGYNQPQHF | TGTGCCAGCAGTGGGACCGGTTACAATCAGCCCCAGCATTTT
TRBJ2-5 | TRBD1 | many | TRBV24-1 | CATGGQGETQYF | TGTGCCACCGGGGGACAGGGGGAGACCCAGTACTTC
TRBJ1-3 | NA | NA | TRBV2 | CASSENNWGGNTIYF | TGTGCCAGCAGTGAAAATAACTGGGGAGGAAACACCATATATTTT
TRBJ1-2 | NA | NA | TRBV7-9 | CASSLGRDGYTF | TGTGCCAGCAGCTTAGGACGCGACGGCTACACCTTC
TRBJ1-5 | NA | many | TRBV7-2 | CASSKWTDSNQPQHF | TGTGCCAGCAGCAAATGGACAGATAGCAATCAGCCCCAGCATTTT
TRBJ2-7 | TRBD2 | NA | TRBV19 | CASSIESSGGAEQYF | TGTGCCAGTAGTATAGAGTCGTCGGGGGGGGCAGAGCAGTACTTC
TRBJ2-3 | NA | many | TRBV10-3 | CATVASASTDTQYF | TGTGCCACCGTAGCGTCGGCTAGCACAGATACGCAGTATTTT
TRBJ2-1 | TRBD2 | many | TRBV4-1 | CASSQVRGSGAQFF | TGCGCCAGCAGCCAAGTTCGGGGTAGCGGGGCCCAGTTCTTC
TRBJ2-7 | NA | NA | TRBV18 | CASSPNRLYEQYF | TGTGCCAGCTCACCCAACAGACTCTACGAGCAGTACTTC
TRBJ2-5 | NA | NA | TRBV19 | CVSSTTGTPTRQTQYF | TGTGTCAGTAGTACGACCGGGACACCTACAAGACAGACCCAGTACTTC
TRBJ2-7 | TRBD1 | few | TRBV12-3/TRBV12-4 | CASSPRGTGRISYEQYF | TGTGCCAGCAGTCCAAGGGGGACAGGGAGGATTTCCTACGAGCAGTACTTC
TRBJ2-7 | NA | many | TRBV2 | CASSSRGQGQYF | TGTGCCAGCAGTTCTCGAGGACAAGGGCAGTACTTC
TRBJ2-3 | NA | many | TRBV7-7 | CASSPDYTDTQYF | TGTGCTAGCAGTCCGGACTACACAGATACGCAGTATTTT